These T cell receptor beta chains were read from a single sample in a study of early T cells in non-severe SARS-CoV-2 infection. TCRdb re-derived calls from the 5' RACE reads in MiXCR, one entry per CDR3 protein. The sample carries 35,000 to 45,000 distinct CDR3 sequences, roughly 5% recorded once. The input for sequencing was whole blood, taken at baseline. All receptors derive from an adult who was a healthcare worker with PCR-confirmed SARS-CoV-2 infection or an uninfected control (not recorded which). Both conserved end residues are part of each CDR3. A D gene is named only where the DNA matches it firmly. Some rows mark clone size as missing; the rest say once, few, many or name a class of expanded clone.

clone_size	v_call	cdr3_length	j_call	d_call	cdr3_nt	cdr3_aa
many	TRBV12-3/TRBV12-4	16	TRBJ2-1	-	TGTGCCAGCAGCATATGGAGCGGCAGACCCTACAATGAGCAGTTCTTC	CASSIWSGRPYNEQFF
many	TRBV6-2/TRBV6-3	14	TRBJ2-3	-	TGTGCCAGCAGTTACAAGGTAGCTGAAGATACGCAGTATTTT	CASSYKVAEDTQYF
many	TRBV28	15	TRBJ1-2	-	TGTGCCAGCAGCCCCCCCGCGGAGAAGGGCTATGGCTACACCTTC	CASSPPAEKGYGYTF
many	TRBV6-1	12	TRBJ2-5	-	TGTGCCAGCATGGGGGCTCCAGAGACCCAGTACTTC	CASMGAPETQYF
many	TRBV9	15	TRBJ2-5	TRBD2	TGTGCCAGCAGCGAGTCGGGACTATTAAAAGAGACCCAGTACTTC	CASSESGLLKETQYF
many	TRBV5-1	15	TRBJ1-4	-	TGCGCCAGCAGCTGGAGGGTTCCAACTAATGAAAAACTGTTTTTT	CASSWRVPTNEKLFF
many	TRBV7-2	15	TRBJ2-3	TRBD1	TGTGCCAGCAGCTTAGTGCAGGGGGCCACTGATACGCAGTATTTT	CASSLVQGATDTQYF
many	TRBV4-1	18	TRBJ2-3	TRBD2	TGCGCCAGCAGCCAAGGGCCGGGACTAGCGGGAGGATCAGATACGCAGTATTTT	CASSQGPGLAGGSDTQYF
many	TRBV2	15	TRBJ2-2	-	TGTGCCAGCAGGCTAAGGGGCACATACACCGGGGAGCTGTTTTTT	CASRLRGTYTGELFF
many	TRBV7-8	14	TRBJ2-3	-	TGTGCCAGCAGCTTAAGGCCAGGCGGTCGGACGCAGTATTTT	CASSLRPGGRTQYF
many	TRBV5-1	16	TRBJ2-7	-	TGCGCCAGCAGCTTGGTTAGCGGGTCGACAGGCTACGAGCAGTACTTC	CASSLVSGSTGYEQYF
many	TRBV6-2/TRBV6-3	16	TRBJ1-1	-	TGTGCCAGCAGTTACAGTGGGGGGGCCATGAACACTGAAGCTTTCTTT	CASSYSGGAMNTEAFF
many	TRBV7-2	16	TRBJ2-3	TRBD2	TGTGCCAGCAGCACCTCTCGTCCGGGAGGGCCCTCTGGGCAGTATTTT	CASSTSRPGGPSGQYF
few	TRBV7-8	15	TRBJ1-6	-	TGTGCCAGCAGCTTAGAGGGGGGGTTTAGTTCACCCCTCCACTTT	CASSLEGGFSSPLHF
many	TRBV7-2	17	TRBJ2-5	TRBD2	TGTGCCAGCAGCTTAGGTGGACTAGCGGGTAACCAAGAGACCCAGTACTTC	CASSLGGLAGNQETQYF
many	TRBV27	16	TRBJ2-1	TRBD2	TGTGCCAGCAGTGGGATTCTAGCGGGGGCCCACAATGAGCAGTTCTTC	CASSGILAGAHNEQFF
many	TRBV2	19	TRBJ2-5	TRBD2	TGTGCCAGCAGTGAAGCTGTAGCGGGGCTCCTAAGAGTCGAAGAGACCCAGTACTTC	CASSEAVAGLLRVEETQYF
few	TRBV6-6	12	TRBJ1-6	-	TGTGCCAGCAGTTACATTGAACCACCCCTCCACTTT	CASSYIEPPLHF
many	TRBV7-6	16	TRBJ2-1	-	TGTGCCAGCAGCTCTGGGTGGAGCTCGGGGTACAATGAGCAGTTCTTC	CASSSGWSSGYNEQFF
many	TRBV4-2	13	TRBJ1-2	-	TGTGCCAGCAGCCAACGGGGGCGCGATGGCTACACCTTC	CASSQRGRDGYTF
many	TRBV20-1	14	TRBJ2-4	-	TGCAGTGCTAAAACAGGGGGTAGCGGGTACATTCAGTACTTC	CSAKTGGSGYIQYF
-	TRBV28	12	TRBJ2-7	-	TGTGCCAGCAGTTTTCTCCCCTACGAGCAGTACTTC	CASSFLPYEQYF
-	TRBV12-3/TRBV12-4	15	TRBJ2-1	TRBD2	TGTGCCAGCACGTTAGCGGGAGGGGTATACAATGAGCAGTTCTTC	CASTLAGGVYNEQFF
-	TRBV11-2	15	TRBJ1-4	-	TGTGCCAGCAGCCCTCTGGCAGGGTCGAATGAAAAACTGTTTTTT	CASSPLAGSNEKLFF
many	TRBV29-1	13	TRBJ1-1	-	TGCAGCGTTTCCACAGGGTGGGTAGGGGAAGCTTTCTTT	CSVSTGWVGEAFF
many	TRBV12-3/TRBV12-4	15	TRBJ1-2	TRBD1	TGTGCCAGCAGTTTGGGTGGACAGGGGGTTTTTGGCTACACCTTC	CASSLGGQGVFGYTF
many	TRBV28	14	TRBJ1-2	-	TGTGCCAGCAGCTGGGGTATGTCTAACTATGGCTACACCTTC	CASSWGMSNYGYTF
many	TRBV28	14	TRBJ1-5	TRBD1	TGTGCCAGCAGTTTTCCGGACAGGTATCAGCCCCAGCATTTT	CASSFPDRYQPQHF
-	TRBV7-8	13	TRBJ2-5	TRBD2	TGTGCCAGCAGCCCGGGACTAGCAGAGACCCAGTACTTC	CASSPGLAETQYF
-	TRBV3-1	14	TRBJ2-1	TRBD2	TGTGCCAGCAGCCAAGTCAGCGGGATGGGGGAGCAGTTCTTC	CASSQVSGMGEQFF
-	TRBV12-3/TRBV12-4	14	TRBJ1-5	-	TGTGCCAGCAGCTACCGACAGGGCAATCAGCCCCAGCATTTT	CASSYRQGNQPQHF
many	TRBV20-1	13	TRBJ2-4	TRBD2	TGCAGTGCCCTCATAGCGGGAGGTGACATTCAGTACTTC	CSALIAGGDIQYF
few	TRBV18	15	TRBJ1-1	TRBD1	TGTGCCAGCTCACCATCTGAGACAGGGACCACTGAAGCTTTCTTT	CASSPSETGTTEAFF
many	TRBV7-2	16	TRBJ1-3	-	TGTGCCAGCACTCTGGACGGGGGGCACTCTGGAAACACCATATATTTT	CASTLDGGHSGNTIYF
few	TRBV3-1	14	TRBJ2-1	-	TGTGCCAGCAGCCAAGCCCAGGGGCTGAATGAGCAGTTCTTC	CASSQAQGLNEQFF
many	TRBV29-1	13	TRBJ2-3	TRBD2	TGCAGCGTTGAAGATCGCGGGAGGGATACGCAGTATTTT	CSVEDRGRDTQYF
many	TRBV7-9	14	TRBJ1-2	TRBD1	TGTGCCAGCAGCCCCACAGGGGCCGGCTATGGCTACACCTTC	CASSPTGAGYGYTF
many	TRBV5-8	16	TRBJ1-2	TRBD1	TGTGCCAGCAGCTGGACCGGGACAGCGGTTAACTATGGCTACACCTTC	CASSWTGTAVNYGYTF
many	TRBV6-2/TRBV6-3	16	TRBJ1-1	TRBD1	TGTGCCAGCAGTCACACTCATATACAGGGGCCCACTGAAGCTTTCTTT	CASSHTHIQGPTEAFF
many	TRBV5-4	13	TRBJ1-4	-	TGTGCCAGCAGCTTCGGAACTAATGAAAAACTGTTTTTT	CASSFGTNEKLFF
-	TRBV12-3/TRBV12-4	13	TRBJ1-1	-	TGTGCCAGCAGTCTTTACAGGGCCACTGAAGCTTTCTTT	CASSLYRATEAFF
many	TRBV11-2	15	TRBJ2-7	TRBD1	TGTGCCAGCAGCTGGGGACAGGGAAGCTCCTACGAGCAGTACTTC	CASSWGQGSSYEQYF
many	TRBV20-1	13	TRBJ2-3	-	TGCAGTGCTAGAGGGGTGATTGGAGATACGCAGTATTTT	CSARGVIGDTQYF
-	TRBV7-2	15	TRBJ2-3	TRBD1	TGTGCCAGCGGGTACGACAGGGGGTGGACAGATACGCAGTATTTT	CASGYDRGWTDTQYF
few	TRBV24-1	13	TRBJ1-1	TRBD1	TGTGCCACCAGTGACCCCGGGACAGATGAAGCTTTCTTT	CATSDPGTDEAFF
few	TRBV7-2	15	TRBJ2-5	TRBD1	TGTGCCAGCAGCGTACAGACAGGGGGCCAAGAGACCCAGTACTTC	CASSVQTGGQETQYF
few	TRBV5-1	14	TRBJ2-7	TRBD2	TGCGCCAGCAGGACTAGCGGGAGCTGGGACGAGCAGTACTTC	CASRTSGSWDEQYF
many	TRBV6-5	15	TRBJ2-5	TRBD2	TGTGCCAGCAGTCCCCCAGCGGGAGGGGGTGAGACCCAGTACTTC	CASSPPAGGGETQYF
-	TRBV7-9	11	TRBJ1-3	-	TGTGCGGGGACGGCGGGAAACACCATATATTTT	CAGTAGNTIYF
many	TRBV7-6	14	TRBJ2-1	TRBD2	TGTGCCAGCAGCTTAGCGGGAGGGCGCAATGAGCAGTTCTTC	CASSLAGGRNEQFF
many	TRBV7-2	12	TRBJ1-6	-	TGTGCCAGCAGCCTCGACCTTACACCCCTCCACTTT	CASSLDLTPLHF
many	TRBV24-1	13	TRBJ1-1	-	TGTGCCACCAGTGATTTTACGGGAGCTGAAGCTTTCTTT	CATSDFTGAEAFF
many	TRBV12-3/TRBV12-4	19	TRBJ2-2	TRBD2	TGTGCCAGCAGTTTAGATTGGACTAGCAGAAAATCCACCACCGGGGAGCTGTTTTTT	CASSLDWTSRKSTTGELFF